These 6 T cell receptor beta chains came from one sample sequenced in a study of blood T cell repertoires in COVID-19 (dated by TCRdb to the early 2020s). Library creation used the immunoSEQ multiplex PCR assay. The table comes from immuneACCESS by way of TCRdb, which keeps in-frame sequences with V and J called. Part of the clones is missing from these tables; in studies checked, under half for an unresolved V gene and the rest for unknown reasons. This sample has about 270,000 clones in its table, and approximately 86% of those were observed once. Around 0.9% of the sample lies in the top ten. Sequencing input: PBMCs or T cells enriched from blood (not recorded which). Receptor source: a young woman who had recovered from COVID-19.

This chain joins TRBV15 and TRBJ1-1; D gene unclear. This CDR3 contains 13 residues. The V gene's germline CDR1 is LNHNV and CDR2 YYDKDF (reference sequence). V was pared by 5 bases and J by 0 bases, with 7 bases between. CDR3 nucleotide sequence: TGTGCCACCAGCTTAGAAATGAACACTGAAGCTTTCTTT. Translation gives CATSLEMNTEAFF.

The chain carries TRBV10-3 and TRBJ2-1, with 15 bases that match TRBD2. Trimming cost V 11 bases and J 4 bases; bases outside gene matches: 3. CDR1 is ENHRY, CDR2 SYGVKD, per germline. This CDR3 contains 14 residues. CDR3 sequence: CACGLAGGYNEQFF. CDR3 DNA sequence: TGTGCCTGCGGACTAGCGGGAGGGTACAATGAGCAGTTCTTC.

The chain employs TRBV6-1 and TRBJ2-2; a possible D gene is TRBD1 (5 bases). Germline CDR1 reads MNHNS; CDR2 reads SASEGT. CDR3 length equals 16 residues. The V end was cut by 0 bases, the J end by 1 base, with 9 bases between. The CDR3 region is CASSEAGRVNTGELFF. CDR3 nucleotide sequence: TGTGCCAGCAGTGAAGCTGGCAGGGTGAACACCGGGGAGCTGTTTTTT.

This clone appeared a single time. This chain links TRBV29-1 with TRBJ2-3; 9 nucleotides match TRBD2. Germline CDR1 SQVTM, CDR2 ANQGSEA. The junction had 4 bases not matched to a gene; V was cut back by 2 bases and J by 1 base. This CDR3 contains 15 residues. The CDR3 here is CSVERSSGGTDTQYF. In DNA form, the CDR3 reads TGCAGCGTTGAAAGGTCTAGCGGGGGCACAGATACGCAGTATTTT.

V gene TRBV5-6 combines with J gene TRBJ2-1; 10 nucleotides line up with TRBD1. Germline CDR1 SGHDT, CDR2 YYEEEE. CDR3 length equals 16 residues. V lost 4 bases and J lost 13; bases outside the gene matches: 17. This CDR3 reads CASSPSDRGPGTIQFF. The CDR3 nucleotides read TGTGCCAGCAGCCCCTCCGACAGGGGGCCGGGCACAATCCAGTTCTTC.

This chain uses TRBV3-1 (or the pseudogene TRBV3-2) with TRBJ1-1, with a tentative D call TRBD1 (6 bases). This CDR3 contains 18 residues. The V end was cut by 4 bases, the J end by 0 bases, with 21 bases between. Germline V CDR1 and CDR2: LGHDT, YNNKEL (reference sequence). The CDR3 sequence is CASSRQGAAGQLNTEAFF. CDR3 nucleotides: TGTGCCAGCAGCCGACAAGGAGCGGCTGGACAGCTGAACACTGAAGCTTTCTTT.